The clone carrying this T cell receptor (beta chain) was counted at least ten times. Its antigen is unknown. Primers used in a second PCR of about 7 to 12 cycles were a sample-barcoded 5' primer and a J-beta primer mix. TCRdb re-analysed the 5' RACE reads in MiXCR, keeping a single row per CDR3 protein. Found here are 650,000 to 1,000,000 distinct CDR3 sequences, 36% of them singletons; the top ten hold 10% to 15%. V was clipped by 5 bases and J by 4 bases; unmatched bases: 4. This CDR3 has 15 amino acids. Looked up from germline, CDR1 is SGHDN and CDR2 is FVKESK. Each sample yielded at least 6 micrograms of PBMC total RNA. This sample stems from a study of blood T cells in healthy people across ages. Points from the study as a whole: It was not possible, with unsorted PBMCs, to conclusively compare naive and antigen-experienced cells.

The rearrangement joins TRBV14 to TRBJ2-1; 11 nucleotides match TRBD2. The clonotype comes from a man younger than 35 in good health. The sample comprised blood. CDR3 sequence: CASSRLAGTYNEQFF. CDR3 DNA: TGTGCCAGCAGCAGACTAGCGGGGACATACAATGAGCAGTTCTTC.